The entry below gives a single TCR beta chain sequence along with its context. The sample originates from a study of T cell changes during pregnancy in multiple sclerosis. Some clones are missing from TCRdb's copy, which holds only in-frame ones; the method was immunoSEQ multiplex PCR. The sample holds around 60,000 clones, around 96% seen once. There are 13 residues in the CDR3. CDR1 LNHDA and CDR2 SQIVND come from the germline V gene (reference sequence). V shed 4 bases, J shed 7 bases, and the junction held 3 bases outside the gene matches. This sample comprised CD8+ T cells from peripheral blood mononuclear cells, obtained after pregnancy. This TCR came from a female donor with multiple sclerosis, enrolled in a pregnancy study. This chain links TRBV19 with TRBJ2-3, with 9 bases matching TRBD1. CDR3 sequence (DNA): TGTGCCAGTAGTAATGGACAGGGGCATACGCAGTATTTT. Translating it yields CASSNGQGHTQYF.